What follows are 29 T cell receptor beta chains derived from one specimen sequenced in a study of T cells after yellow fever vaccination. TCRdb recomputed calls from the 5' RACE reads with MiXCR, one row per CDR3 protein. The table records 110,000 to 150,000 distinct CDR3 sequences, approximately 6.6% of them present only once. The sequencing used CD4+ T cells sorted from PBMCs, collected 10 days after the yellow fever booster vaccination. Every receptor here comes from a man aged 25-40 years who received the YFV17D yellow fever vaccine.

This clonotype was detected many times. The gene calls are TRBV20-1 and TRBJ1-3, with no clear D. CDR1 and CDR2 (germline): DFQATT, SNEGSKA (reference sequence). The CDR3 sequence is 15 residues long. V dropped 5 bases and J dropped 0 bases, with 14 bases sitting between them. CDR3 sequence: CSAQYGSFSGNTIYF. As DNA, the CDR3 is TGCAGTGCTCAGTACGGCAGCTTCTCTGGAAACACCATATATTTT.

The CDR3 bases are TGCAGTGCTAGAGATTTGGGGACTAGCGGGGCCACCGGGGAGCTGTTTTTT. Its translation is CSARDLGTSGATGELFF. V and J are TRBV20-1 and TRBJ2-2, with 13 bases aligning to TRBD2. Germline V lookup: CDR1 DFQATT, CDR2 SNEGSKA (reference sequence). Unmatched junction bases numbered 5, after V lost 0 bases and J lost 4 bases. The CDR3 loop spans 17 amino acids.

This chain joins TRBV19 and TRBJ2-7, with 9 bases aligning to TRBD1. J gave up 5 bases and V 4 bases, and 12 bases lay outside the gene matches. The V gene's germline CDR1 is LNHDA and CDR2 SQIVND (reference sequence). CDR3 length equals 16 residues. CDR3 sequence reads: CASSKGNRGRSDEQYF. The CDR3 region has the DNA TGTGCCAGTAGTAAAGGGAACAGGGGGCGATCTGACGAGCAGTACTTC.

Ten or more counts support this clonotype. The V and J genes are TRBV18 and TRBJ2-1; 8 nucleotides agree with TRBD2. The trim removed 4 bases at V and 2 bases at J, leaving 7 bases unmatched. Germline CDR1 reads KGHSH; CDR2 reads LQKENI. The CDR3 has 16 residues. The CDR3 loop reads CASSRPLAEAYNEQFF. The CDR3 DNA reads as TGTGCCAGCTCACGCCCACTAGCGGAGGCCTACAATGAGCAGTTCTTC.

This clonotype came up once. This chain uses TRBV5-6 with TRBJ2-1; no clear D. The CDR3 spans 15 residues. Germline CDR1 SGHDT, CDR2 YYEEEE. V was shortened by 4 bases and J by 7 bases, with 18 bases between the two germline ends. The CDR3 spells CASSPGLACGNEQFF. The CDR3 nucleotides are TGTGCCAGCAGCCCCGGGCTCGCTTGCGGTAATGAGCAGTTCTTC.

This clonotype was counted ten times or more. The V and J genes are TRBV27 and TRBJ2-5; TRBD2 matches at 7 bases. Unmatched junction bases numbered 17, after V lost 3 bases and J lost 7 bases. The germline V gene has CDR1 MNHEY and CDR2 SMNVEV (reference sequence). The CDR3 is made up of 17 amino acids. This CDR3 is CASSFRSSGSQEGTQYF. CDR3 DNA: TGTGCCAGCAGTTTCCGGAGTAGCGGGTCTCAAGAGGGGACCCAGTACTTC.

The rearrangement joins TRBV20-1 to TRBJ2-1; 12 bases fit TRBD2. The ends lost 3 bases at V and 2 bases at J; junction bases unmatched: 5. CDR1 DFQATT and CDR2 SNEGSKA come from the germline V gene (reference sequence). The CDR3 is 16 residues long. In DNA, the CDR3 is TGCAGTGCTAGGTTGGCTAGCGGGAGGGCCTACAATGAGCAGTTCTTC. Amino acid sequence: CSARLASGRAYNEQFF.

This clonotype was observed at least ten times. The gene calls are TRBV6-6 and TRBJ2-7; 8 nucleotides line up with TRBD2. Trimming at V came to 6 bases and at J to 5 bases, leaving 6 bases not matched to a gene. There are 13 residues in the CDR3. Germline-derived CDR1 and CDR2 are MNHNY and SVGAGI (reference sequence). CDR3 region: CASRGTSADEQYF. The CDR3 coding sequence is TGTGCCAGCAGGGGGACTAGTGCGGACGAGCAGTACTTC.

This clonotype was observed at least ten times. The rearrangement joins TRBV27 to TRBJ2-1; no reliable D call. The CDR3 loop spans 13 amino acids. Germline values: CDR1 MNHEY, CDR2 SMNVEV (reference sequence). V was cut by 5 bases and J by 3 bases, with 8 bases left in between. For the CDR3, the DNA is TGTGCCAGCAGTGAGGAAAGCTACAATGAGCAGTTCTTC. Translated, it gives CASSEESYNEQFF.

This clonotype was observed at least ten times. CDR3 region: CASSFGGLRGTQYF. In nucleotides, the CDR3 is TGTGCCAGCAGTTTCGGGGGGCTAAGAGGTACGCAGTATTTT. The V call is TRBV27, the J call TRBJ2-3, with TRBD2 as a possible D gene (7 bases). Germline values: CDR1 MNHEY, CDR2 SMNVEV (reference sequence). V was shortened by 3 bases and J by 8 bases, with 15 bases between the two germline ends. The CDR3 consists of 14 residues.

At least ten counts were recorded for this clonotype. J is TRBJ2-5 and V is TRBV29-1; D is unclear. The CDR3 is 12 amino acids. Per the germline V gene, CDR1 is SQVTM and CDR2 is ANQGSEA. Trimming removed 6 bases from V and 2 bases from J, with 10 bases in between. The CDR3 reads CSVVVGQETQYF. As DNA, the CDR3 is TGCAGCGTAGTGGTGGGTCAAGAGACCCAGTACTTC.

The sample holds a few counts of this clonotype. V and J are TRBV5-6 and TRBJ2-7, with 12 bases aligning to TRBD2. Germline CDR1 is SGHDT and CDR2 is YYEEEE. The CDR3 consists of 15 residues. The trim removed 2 bases at V and 6 bases at J, leaving 6 bases unmatched. For the CDR3, the DNA is TGTGCCAGCAGCTTCGGGCGACTAGCGGGAGCCGAGCAGTACTTC. Amino acid sequence: CASSFGRLAGAEQYF.

This clonotype appeared a few times. The chain combines TRBV29-1 with TRBJ1-2; D is unresolved. This CDR3 has 11 amino acids. The ends were cut back, 2 bases at V and 2 bases at J, with 3 bases in the middle. The germline V gene encodes CDR1 SQVTM and CDR2 ANQGSEA. The CDR3 spells CSVERNYGYTF. CDR3 in DNA: TGCAGCGTTGAAAGGAACTATGGCTACACCTTC. The variable domain in full, completed from reference TRBV29-1 and TRBJ1-2, reads SAVISQKPSRDICQRGTSLTIQCQVDSQVTMMFWYRQQPGQSLTLIATANQGSEATYESGFVIDKFPISRPNLTFSTLTVSNMSPEDSSIYLCSVERNYGYTFGSGTRLTVV.

This clonotype came up many times. This sequence joins TRBV27 and TRBJ1-1, with unresolved D. V was shortened by 4 bases and J by 5 bases, with 23 bases between the two germline ends. Germline loops: CDR1 MNHEY, CDR2 SMNVEV (reference sequence). The CDR3 covers 17 residues. Here the CDR3 reads CASSSPVGGLLGTEAFF. CDR3 bases: TGTGCCAGCAGTTCTCCCGTGGGAGGACTGCTTGGGACTGAAGCTTTCTTT.

In its sample, this clonotype was seen many times. V is TRBV6-1 and J is TRBJ2-7, with 8 bases identical to TRBD2. The CDR3 is made up of 13 amino acids. Per germline, CDR1 MNHNS and CDR2 SASEGT. V was pared by 11 bases and J by 7 bases, with 13 bases of the junction left unmatched. The CDR3 DNA sequence: TGTGCCGCTCGTGGACTAGCCGAAAGGGAGCAGTACTTC. Protein sequence: CAARGLAEREQYF.

This clonotype was observed many times. The chain links TRBV5-6 to TRBJ2-1; D perhaps matches TRBD2 (6 bases). The germline V and J ends were trimmed by 4 bases and 6 bases, with 29 bases remaining between them. CDR1 is SGHDT, CDR2 YYEEEE, per germline. The CDR3 is made up of 19 amino acids. Here the CDR3 reads CASSPRLGTRLWDGNEQFF. The CDR3 DNA is TGTGCCAGCAGCCCGCGGCTCGGGACTCGCCTATGGGACGGCAATGAGCAGTTCTTC.

This chain uses TRBV7-8 with TRBJ2-5; possibly TRBD2 for D (6 bases). The CDR3 has 12 residues. The V end was cut by 11 bases, the J end by 0 bases, with 10 bases between. Germline CDR1 and CDR2: SGHVS and FQNEAQ. The CDR3 region has the DNA TGTGCCCTACCGGGGGACCAAGAGACCCAGTACTTC. Translating it yields CALPGDQETQYF.

This chain connects TRBV23-1 to TRBJ2-3; D gene ambiguous. TRBV23-1 is an ORF, and what it does is uncertain. V lost 6 bases and J 6 bases, leaving 19 bases between the germline ends. The CDR3 spans 15 residues. CDR3 in DNA: TGCGCCAGCAGACCGGGCGTCCCTCGGGTTGATACGCAGTATTTT. Encoded protein: CASRPGVPRVDTQYF.

This clonotype came up many times. The CDR3 here is CASSIVRRRVNEQFF. DNA for the CDR3: TGTGCCAGTAGTATAGTCCGGAGAAGAGTCAATGAGCAGTTCTTC. J is TRBJ2-1 and V is TRBV19, with unresolved D. CDR3 size: 15 residues. Germline CDR1 LNHDA, CDR2 SQIVND (reference sequence). The V gene lost 1 base and the J gene lost 6 bases, with 13 bases spanning the gap.

This clonotype has a count of ten or more. This chain joins TRBV20-1 and TRBJ2-1, with D possibly TRBD2 on 5 matching bases. Between the trimmed V and J ends, which lost 0 bases and 1 base, there was a span of 19 bases. Germline CDR1 is DFQATT and CDR2 is SNEGSKA (reference sequence). The CDR3 is 18 residues long. The CDR3 bases are TGCAGTGCTAGAGAATTCTCCAAGAGGGCCTATTCCTACAATGAGCAGTTCTTC. Amino acids: CSAREFSKRAYSYNEQFF.

Only a few counts were recorded for this clonotype. The chain couples TRBV2 to TRBJ2-5, with unresolved D. Trimming took off 2 bases at V and 5 bases at J, with 3 bases between the two ends. Germline V gene sequence: CDR1 SNHLY, CDR2 FYNNEI. The CDR3 consists of 11 residues. The CDR3 DNA reads TGTGCCAGCAGTGAACGGGAGACCCAGTACTTC. This sequence encodes CASSERETQYF.

Worth noting for this clonotype: Since a much larger clone is just one base distant, this may be a read error. This chain connects TRBV3-1 to TRBJ2-3, with D perhaps assigned TRBD1 or TRBD2 (5 bases each). The CDR3 loop spans 15 amino acids. The germline V gene encodes CDR1 LGHDT and CDR2 YNNKEL (reference sequence). This chain's CDR3 is CASCQWDGSTDTQYF. CDR3 bases: TGTGCCAGCTGCCAATGGGACGGAAGCACAGATACGCAGTATTTT.

The table lists this clonotype with many counts. V usage is TRBV20-1 and J usage is TRBJ2-7; TRBD2 aligns across 10 bases. J was trimmed by 4 bases and V by 1 base; bases with no gene match: 7. Germline CDR1 is DFQATT and CDR2 is SNEGSKA (reference sequence). The CDR3 contains 15 residues. The DNA of the CDR3 is TGCAGTGCTAGAGCCCCTAGCGGGAGTTCATACGAGCAGTACTTC. Translation gives CSARAPSGSSYEQYF.

This clonotype showed up many times. The chain combines TRBV27 with TRBJ1-3; D gene uncertain. The CDR3 extends over 14 amino acids. Germline assignment: CDR1 MNHEY and CDR2 SMNVEV (reference sequence). V lost 6 bases to trimming and J lost 0 bases, with 9 bases between them. CDR3 DNA sequence: TGTGCCAGCAGCGACACCTTCTCTGGAAACACCATATATTTT. Translating it yields CASSDTFSGNTIYF.

This clonotype has only a few counts. The chain uses TRBV5-8 and TRBJ2-3, with 13 nucleotides matching TRBD2. Germline V gives CDR1 SGHTS, CDR2 YDEGEE. V shed 4 bases, J shed 5 bases, and the junction held 4 bases outside the gene matches. CDR3 length: 15 amino acids. As DNA, the CDR3 is TGTGCCAGCAGCCGGACTAGCGGGGGCCTAGATACGCAGTATTTT. Its protein is CASSRTSGGLDTQYF.

This clonotype showed up many times. The chain couples TRBV2 to TRBJ2-7; a weak D match, TRBD1 (6 bases). Trimming cost V 4 bases and J 7 bases, with 20 bases left between them. The length of the CDR3 is 15 residues. Germline V gene data show CDR1 as SNHLY and CDR2 as FYNNEI. The CDR3 here is CASSGTAELPGEQYF. CDR3 DNA sequence: TGTGCCAGCAGTGGGACAGCGGAACTCCCGGGGGAGCAGTACTTC.

The CDR3 spells CASSPRTGAEGGYTF. The CDR3 DNA reads TGTGCCAGCTCACCACGGACAGGGGCCGAGGGAGGCTACACCTTC. The chain couples TRBV18 to TRBJ1-2, with TRBD1 identical over 9 bases. This CDR3 spans 15 amino acids. In germline, CDR1 is KGHSH, CDR2 LQKENI. V lost 1 base and J lost 8; bases outside the gene matches: 8.

This clonotype was recorded at least ten times. This CDR3 is CASSEGRVEQFF. CDR3 DNA sequence: TGTGCCAGCAGCGAGGGTAGAGTAGAGCAGTTCTTC. J is TRBJ2-1 and V is TRBV11-2, with TRBD2 as a possible D gene (5 bases). Trimming removed 5 bases at V and 10 bases at J, with 12 bases between. Germline V gene sequence: CDR1 SGHAT, CDR2 FQNNGV. The CDR3 has 12 amino acids. Full variable domain (missing parts from reference TRBV11-2 and TRBJ2-1): EAGVAQSPRYKIIEKRQSVAFWCNPISGHATLYWYQQILGQGPKLLIQFQNNGVVDDSQLPKDRFSAERLKGVDSTLKIQPAKLEDSAVYLCASSEGRVEQFFGPGTRLTVL.

In this sample, this clonotype turned up a few times. V usage is TRBV9 and J usage is TRBJ2-1; 7 bases are shared with TRBD2. V shed 3 bases and J 8 bases; nucleotides not matched to a gene: 17. The CDR3 length is 17 residues. Germline V CDR1 and CDR2: SGDLS, YYNGEE. The CDR3 sequence: CASSARAGTKLQDEQFF. Here the CDR3 DNA reads TGTGCCAGCAGCGCGAGGGCCGGGACTAAACTCCAGGATGAGCAGTTCTTC. The variable domain in full, completed from reference TRBV9 and TRBJ2-1, reads DSGVTQTPKHLITATGQRVTLRCSPRSGDLSVYWYQQSLDQGLQFLIQYYNGEERAKGNILERFSAQQFPDLHSELNLSSLELGDSALYFCASSARAGTKLQDEQFFGPGTRLTVL.